This T cell receptor beta chain was captured in a study of blood T cell repertoires in COVID-19. Here immunoSEQ multiplex PCR was the method, and the copy in TCRdb shows in-frame clones only, minus some. The table records about 140,000 clones, roughly 80% of them present only once. This CDR3 comprises 11 residues. Trimming cost V 6 bases and J 4 bases, with 9 bases left between them. Germline V gene sequence: CDR1 DFQATT, CDR2 SNEGSKA (reference sequence). The table lists this clone with a few counts. Sequenced: peripheral blood. J is TRBJ1-1 and V is TRBV20-1; D is unclear. The receptor was isolated from an elderly woman with acute or convalescent COVID-19. The CDR3 bases are TGCAGTGCCGCCCCGAGCACTGAAGCTTTCTTT. This sequence encodes CSAAPSTEAFF.